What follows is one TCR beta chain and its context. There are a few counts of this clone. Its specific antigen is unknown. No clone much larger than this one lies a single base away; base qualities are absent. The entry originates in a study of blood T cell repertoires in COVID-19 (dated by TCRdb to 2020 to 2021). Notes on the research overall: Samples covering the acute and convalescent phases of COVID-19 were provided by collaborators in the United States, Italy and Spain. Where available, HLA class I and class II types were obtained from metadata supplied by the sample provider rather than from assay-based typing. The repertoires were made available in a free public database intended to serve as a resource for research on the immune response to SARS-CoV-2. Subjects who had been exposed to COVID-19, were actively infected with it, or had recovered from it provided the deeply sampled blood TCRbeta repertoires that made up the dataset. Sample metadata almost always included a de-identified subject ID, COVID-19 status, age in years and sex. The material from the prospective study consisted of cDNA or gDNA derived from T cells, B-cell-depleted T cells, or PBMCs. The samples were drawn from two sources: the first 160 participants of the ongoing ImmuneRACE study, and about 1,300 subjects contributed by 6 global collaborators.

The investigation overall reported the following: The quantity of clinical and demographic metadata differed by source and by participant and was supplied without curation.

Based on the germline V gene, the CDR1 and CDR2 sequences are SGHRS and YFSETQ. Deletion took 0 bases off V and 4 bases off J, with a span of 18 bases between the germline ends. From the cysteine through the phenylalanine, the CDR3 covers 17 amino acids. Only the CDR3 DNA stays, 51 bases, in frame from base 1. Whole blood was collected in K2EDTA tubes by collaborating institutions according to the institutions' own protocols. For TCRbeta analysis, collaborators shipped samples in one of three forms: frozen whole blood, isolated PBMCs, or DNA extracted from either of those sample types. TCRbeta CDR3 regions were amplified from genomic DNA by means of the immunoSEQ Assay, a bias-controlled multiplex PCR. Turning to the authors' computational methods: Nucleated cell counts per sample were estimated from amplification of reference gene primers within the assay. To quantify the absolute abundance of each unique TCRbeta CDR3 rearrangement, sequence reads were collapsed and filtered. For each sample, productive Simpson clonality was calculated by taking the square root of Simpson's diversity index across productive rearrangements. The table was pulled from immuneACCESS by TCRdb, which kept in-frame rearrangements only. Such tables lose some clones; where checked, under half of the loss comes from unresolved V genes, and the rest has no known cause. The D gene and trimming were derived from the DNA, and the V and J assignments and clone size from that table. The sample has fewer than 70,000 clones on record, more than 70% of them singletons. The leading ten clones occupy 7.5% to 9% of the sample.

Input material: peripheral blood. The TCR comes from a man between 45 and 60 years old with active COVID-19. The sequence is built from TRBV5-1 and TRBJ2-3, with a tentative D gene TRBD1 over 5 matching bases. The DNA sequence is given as TGCGCCAGCAGCTTGGGCCTCCCAAAGGGGTTATCAGATACGCAGTATTTT. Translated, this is CASSLGLPKGLSDTQYF.